One and the same sample provided the 27 T cell receptor beta chains below, sequenced in a study of T cells in localized non-small cell lung cancer. Using immunoSEQ multiplex PCR, the repertoire was profiled, and TCRdb retains in-frame clones only, with some absent. The repertoire holds around 26,000 clones, with approximately 90% as singletons. Sequences were derived from peripheral blood, sampled before any cancer treatment. Receptors were obtained from a female donor over 55 with stage II squamous cell lung carcinoma.

The rearrangement joins TRBV25-1 to TRBJ1-3; D is perhaps TRBD1 (6 bases). Germline loops: CDR1 MGHDK, CDR2 SYGVNS. The CDR3 loop spans 14 amino acids. V was shortened by 3 bases and J by 1 base, with 7 bases between the two germline ends. In nucleotides, the CDR3 is TGTGCCAGCAGTGACGACAGGTCTGGAAACACCATATATTTT. Its translation: CASSDDRSGNTIYF. The variable domain in full, with the rest retrieved from reference TRBV25-1 and TRBJ1-3, is EADIYQTPRYLVIGTGKKITLECSQTMGHDKMYWYQQDPGMELHLIHYSYGVNSTEKGDLSSESTVSRIRTEHFPLTLESARPSHTSQYLCASSDDRSGNTIYFGEGSWLTVV.

The chain links TRBV4-1 to TRBJ1-2; no clear D gene. CDR1 and CDR2 (germline): MGHRA, YSYEKL. Trimming took off 3 bases at V and 8 bases at J, with 16 bases between the two ends. This CDR3 comprises 14 residues. The CDR3 is CASSHPEVLFGYTF. Written as DNA, the CDR3 is TGCGCCAGCAGCCATCCTGAGGTCCTCTTCGGCTACACCTTC.

The chain uses TRBV10-2 and TRBJ1-2, with TRBD1 as a possible D gene (5 bases). The V end lost 8 bases, the J end lost 0 bases, and 10 bases lay between the germline ends. The CDR3 is 13 amino acids. The germline V gene encodes CDR1 WSHSY and CDR2 SAAADI. The CDR3 DNA follows: TGCGCCAGCGGGACCTATTCTAACTATGGCTACACCTTC. This codes for CASGTYSNYGYTF.

This clone was counted once. V is TRBV6-5 and J is TRBJ2-7; tentatively, D is TRBD1 or TRBD2 (5 bases each). Germline assignment: CDR1 MNHEY and CDR2 SVGAGI. The CDR3 is 15 residues long. V lost 0 bases and J lost 0, with 9 bases in between. The CDR3 reads CASSYSSGSSYEQYF. The CDR3 DNA follows: TGTGCCAGCAGTTACTCGTCAGGGAGCTCCTACGAGCAGTACTTC.

The V gene is TRBV5-1, the J gene TRBJ1-4, with no clear D. This CDR3 comprises 14 residues. CDR1 is SGHRS and CDR2 is YFSETQ in the germline V gene. V was shortened by 0 bases and J by 4 bases, with 7 bases between the two germline ends. DNA of the CDR3: TGCGCCAGCAGCTTGGGCGGCGATAATGAAAAACTGTTTTTT. Residues: CASSLGGDNEKLFF.

The V call is TRBV6-1, the J call TRBJ2-7, with D maybe TRBD1 (5 bases). Trimming removed 9 bases from V and 6 bases from J, with 18 bases in between. The length of the CDR3 is 13 residues. Germline CDR1 is MNHNS and CDR2 is SASEGT. The CDR3 DNA follows: TGTGCCAGTGACCCAGGGTGGTTGGGCGAGCAGTACTTC. Translated, it gives CASDPGWLGEQYF.

V and J are TRBV28 and TRBJ1-4; 7 nucleotides line up with TRBD1. Germline values: CDR1 MDHEN, CDR2 SYDVKM. This CDR3 region has 18 residues. The V and J ends lost 6 bases and 0 bases, in that order; junction bases with no gene match: 13. The CDR3 sequence: CASSPVGGRGTTNEKLFF. The CDR3 bases are TGTGCCAGCAGCCCAGTGGGGGGCAGGGGGACAACTAATGAAAAACTGTTTTTT.

V gene TRBV4-3 combines with J gene TRBJ1-2; maybe TRBD1 (5 bases). With 4 bases removed from V and 3 bases from J, the gap between germline ends came to 15 bases. The V gene's germline CDR1 is LGHNA and CDR2 YSLEER. The CDR3 is made up of 15 amino acids. CDR3 DNA: TGCGCCAGCAGCCCCACCGAGGGGCGCGACTATGGCTACACCTTC. Protein sequence: CASSPTEGRDYGYTF.

The J gene is TRBJ1-5, the V gene TRBV7-2, with D hard to call. Per the germline V gene, CDR1 is SGHTA and CDR2 is FQGNSA. V was pared by 2 bases and J by 9 bases, with 14 bases between. The CDR3 extends over 14 amino acids. The CDR3 bases are TGTGCCAGCAGCTTAATTACGGAAACGGGGCCCCAGCATTTT. Its protein is CASSLITETGPQHF.

The chain is built from TRBV30 and TRBJ2-5; D is uncertain. The CDR3 extends over 15 amino acids. Germline CDR1 reads GTSNPN; CDR2 reads SVGIG (reference sequence). V was cut by 2 bases and J by 2 bases, with 15 bases left in between. The CDR3 nucleotides are TGTGCCTGGAGTCCCGGAGACCAAATACAAGAGACCCAGTACTTC. The encoded protein is CAWSPGDQIQETQYF.

The V gene is TRBV25-1, the J gene TRBJ1-6; D might be TRBD1 (5 bases). Looked up from germline, CDR1 is MGHDK and CDR2 is SYGVNS. V shed 3 bases and J shed 6 bases, with 15 bases lying between them. The CDR3 contains 16 residues. The chain's CDR3 is CASSEIERGSNSPLHF. The DNA of the CDR3 is TGTGCCAGCAGTGAGATTGAACGGGGGAGTAATTCACCCCTCCACTTT.

The chain recombines TRBV25-1 with TRBJ1-2; the match to TRBD1 covers 10 bases. Germline-derived CDR1 and CDR2 are MGHDK and SYGVNS. The ends lost 4 bases at V and 0 bases at J; junction bases unmatched: 5. The CDR3 covers 16 residues. CDR3 DNA: TGTGCCAGCAGTGCGGGACAGGGGCTAGCTAACTATGGCTACACCTTC. It yields the protein CASSAGQGLANYGYTF.

As for this clone: At one boundary the junction diverges from the germline segment, which might be a read error. The rearrangement uses TRBV7-7 and TRBJ2-1; D is perhaps TRBD1 (6 bases). The CDR3 totals 13 residues. Germline loops: CDR1 SSHAT, CDR2 FNYEAQ (reference sequence). CDR3 sequence reads: CASSPGQHNEQFF. The CDR3 DNA is TGTGCTAGCAGCCCCGGACAGCACAATGAGCAGTTCTTC.

The chain joins TRBV19 to TRBJ1-6, with TRBD1 matching 8 bases. CDR3 size: 14 residues. The J segment lost 8 bases and the V segment lost 3 bases, leaving 3 bases of the junction unmatched. Looked up from germline, CDR1 is LNHDA and CDR2 is SQIVND (reference sequence). The CDR3: CASSIETGDSPLHF. CDR3 DNA sequence: TGTGCCAGTAGTATTGAGACAGGGGATTCACCCCTCCACTTT. Based on the CDR3 plus reference TRBV19 and TRBJ1-6, the full variable domain is DGGITQSPKYLFRKEGQNVTLSCEQNLNHDAMYWYRQDPGQGLRLIYYSQIVNDFQKGDIAEGYSVSREKKESFPLTVTSAQKNPTAFYLCASSIETGDSPLHFGNGTRLTVT.

This sequence joins TRBV2 and TRBJ2-1, with D perhaps TRBD2 (6 bases). V was trimmed by 3 bases and J by 4 bases, leaving 13 bases between them. From germline, CDR1 is SNHLY and CDR2 FYNNEI. This CDR3 has 15 residues. Here the CDR3 DNA reads TGTGCCAGCAGTGACCGGAGGGGAGAGTACAATGAGCAGTTCTTC. Its translation: CASSDRRGEYNEQFF. The variable domain in full, completed from reference TRBV2 and TRBJ2-1, reads EPEVTQTPSHQVTQMGQEVILRCVPISNHLYFYWYRQILGQKVEFLVSFYNNEISEKSEIFDDQFSVERPDGSNFTLKIRSTKLEDSAMYFCASSDRRGEYNEQFFGPGTRLTVL.

The CDR3 sequence: CASTPGWGYEQYF. CDR3 DNA sequence: TGTGCCAGCACCCCAGGCTGGGGCTACGAGCAGTACTTC. The V call is TRBV6-6, the J call TRBJ2-7, with D uncertain. The CDR3 spans 13 residues. V was pared by 7 bases and J by 3 bases, with 13 bases between. Germline-derived CDR1 and CDR2 are MNHNY and SVGAGI (reference sequence).

The rearrangement joins TRBV6-5 to TRBJ1-2; 8 bases line up with TRBD1. Germline V gene data show CDR1 as MNHEY and CDR2 as SVGAGI. The ends lost 5 bases at V and 4 bases at J; junction bases unmatched: 6. This CDR3 spans 14 amino acids. The CDR3: CASSRQGTGYGYTF. CDR3 nucleotides: TGTGCCAGCAGTAGACAGGGGACGGGCTATGGCTACACCTTC.

The chain is built from TRBV5-4 and TRBJ2-1, with 10 bases lining up with TRBD2. The CDR3 covers 15 residues. After removal of 5 bases from V and 7 bases from J, the junction contained 9 bases not matched to a gene. Per germline, CDR1 SGHNT and CDR2 YYREEE (reference sequence). The CDR3: CASSHQRGGENEQFF. The CDR3 bases are TGTGCCAGCAGTCACCAGCGGGGGGGTGAGAATGAGCAGTTCTTC.

The V and J genes are TRBV5-8 and TRBJ1-2, with D perhaps TRBD1 (6 bases). Trimming removed 2 bases at V and 3 bases at J, with 14 bases between. CDR1 is SGHTS and CDR2 is YDEGEE in the germline V gene. The CDR3 covers 15 residues. CDR3 DNA sequence: TGTGCCAGCAGCTTACCGGACAGTCTATACTATGGCTACACCTTC. Translation gives CASSLPDSLYYGYTF.

This clone showed up just a few times. This chain links TRBV5-4 with TRBJ2-7; 8 nucleotides match TRBD2. Germline CDR1 is SGHNT and CDR2 is YYREEE (reference sequence). Losses at the gene ends were 2 bases for V and 4 bases for J; bases not matched to a gene: 8. The CDR3 sequence is 15 residues long. CDR3: CASSLRGLGGYEQYF. CDR3 in DNA: TGTGCCAGCAGCTTAAGGGGACTAGGGGGGTACGAGCAGTACTTC.

The chain uses TRBV7-9 and TRBJ2-1, with D tentatively TRBD2 (6 bases). CDR1 and CDR2 from the germline V gene are SEHNR and FQNEAQ (reference sequence). Trimming shortened V by 2 bases and J by 8 bases, and 13 bases separated the two germline ends. This CDR3 has 14 amino acids. The CDR3 here is CASSLTVGGHEQFF. As DNA, the CDR3 is TGTGCCAGCAGCTTAACGGTGGGGGGACATGAGCAGTTCTTC.

This rearrangement joins TRBV11-2 to TRBJ1-3; D gene uncertain. Trimming removed 1 base from V and 3 bases from J, with 7 bases in between. Looked up from germline, CDR1 is SGHAT and CDR2 is FQNNGV. This CDR3 has 14 amino acids. CDR3 amino acids: CASSLVQGGNTIYF. The CDR3 DNA reads as TGTGCCAGCAGCTTAGTACAAGGTGGAAACACCATATATTTT.

The V gene is TRBV6-4, the J gene TRBJ1-3; D remains unclear. The ends were cut back, 1 base at V and 1 base at J, with 11 bases in the middle. The CDR3 has 16 residues. The germline V gene encodes CDR1 MRHNA and CDR2 SNTAGT. DNA for the CDR3: TGTGCCAGCAGTGACTTCGAGGGAAGGTCTGGAAACACCATATATTTT. It yields the protein CASSDFEGRSGNTIYF.

The gene calls are TRBV18 and TRBJ2-3; D may be TRBD1 (5 bases). CDR3 length: 14 amino acids. V was clipped by 2 bases and J by 3 bases, with 9 bases between them. The germline V gene encodes CDR1 KGHSH and CDR2 LQKENI. CDR3 nucleotides: TGTGCCAGCTCACCAAATCCAGGGACAGATACGCAGTATTTT. It yields the protein CASSPNPGTDTQYF.

The rearrangement joins TRBV5-4 to TRBJ2-3, with D unresolved. CDR3 size: 15 residues. V was pared by 4 bases and J by 3 bases, with 15 bases between. Germline values: CDR1 SGHNT, CDR2 YYREEE (reference sequence). The CDR3 spells CASSLRTPRTDTQYF. In DNA form, the CDR3 reads TGTGCCAGCAGCCTAAGAACGCCCCGAACAGATACGCAGTATTTT.

V gene TRBV19 combines with J gene TRBJ1-6; tentative D call: TRBD1 (5 bases). The V end lost 4 bases, the J end lost 5 bases, and 15 bases lay between the germline ends. From germline, CDR1 is LNHDA and CDR2 SQIVND (reference sequence). This CDR3 is 16 amino acids long. The CDR3 nucleotides are TGTGCCAGTAGTAGCCCGCTTTGGGACCATAATTCACCCCTCCACTTT. It translates to CASSSPLWDHNSPLHF. Full variable domain (missing parts from reference TRBV19 and TRBJ1-6): DGGITQSPKYLFRKEGQNVTLSCEQNLNHDAMYWYRQDPGQGLRLIYYSQIVNDFQKGDIAEGYSVSREKKESFPLTVTSAQKNPTAFYLCASSSPLWDHNSPLHFGNGTRLTVT.

The rearrangement joins TRBV19 to TRBJ2-2; 8 nucleotides line up with TRBD1. CDR3 size: 15 residues. The germline gives CDR1 LNHDA, CDR2 SQIVND (reference sequence). V was pared by 7 bases and J by 3 bases, with 7 bases of the junction left unmatched. The CDR3 sequence is CASTVTGVDTGELFF. CDR3 nucleotide sequence: TGTGCCAGTACCGTGACAGGGGTTGACACCGGGGAGCTGTTTTTT.